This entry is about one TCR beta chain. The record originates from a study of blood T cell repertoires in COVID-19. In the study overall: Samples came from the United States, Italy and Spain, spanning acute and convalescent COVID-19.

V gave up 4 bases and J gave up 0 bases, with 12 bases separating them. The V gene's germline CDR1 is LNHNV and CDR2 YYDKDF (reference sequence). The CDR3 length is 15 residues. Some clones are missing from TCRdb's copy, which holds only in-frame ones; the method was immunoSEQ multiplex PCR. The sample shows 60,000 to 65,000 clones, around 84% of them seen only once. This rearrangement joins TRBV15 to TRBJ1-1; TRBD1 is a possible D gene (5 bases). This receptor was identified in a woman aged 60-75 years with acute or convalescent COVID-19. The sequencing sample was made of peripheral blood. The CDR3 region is CATSMMTTVNTEAFF. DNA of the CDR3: TGTGCCACCAGCATGATGACGACAGTGAACACTGAAGCTTTCTTT.